This T cell receptor beta chain was sequenced in a study of blood T cell repertoires in COVID-19. At the level of the study: Samples of COVID-19 (acute and convalescent) were obtained from the United States, Italy and Spain. PBMCs, B-cell-depleted T cells, or T cells were the source of the cDNA or gDNA that made up the material.

This CDR3 spans 14 amino acids. V lost 3 bases to trimming and J lost 3 bases, with 9 bases between them. Germline V gene lookup returns CDR1 KGHSH and CDR2 LQKENI. What the recovered Cohort 3 donors had was two negative PCRs, clearance, or symptom resolution. Some clones are missing from TCRdb's copy, which holds only in-frame ones; the method was immunoSEQ multiplex PCR. This table has 150,000 to 200,000 clones, around 80% appearing once. Worth noting for this clone: Other DNA sequences of this sample code for an identical CDR3.

The specimen was PBMCs or T cells enriched from blood (not recorded which). This TCR was recovered from a man aged 45-60 years who had recovered from COVID-19. J is TRBJ1-5 and V is TRBV18; D is ambiguous. Here the CDR3 reads CASSPGRDNQPQHF. DNA of the CDR3: TGTGCCAGCTCACCCGGACGGGACAATCAGCCCCAGCATTTT.